This T cell receptor beta chain was recorded in a study of T cells in Graves' hyperthyroidism and ophthalmopathy. From RNA transcripts, TCR beta CDR3 regions were amplified. Initially, a first-round RT-PCR of the TCR CDR3 employed the HTBI primer set. TCRdb used MiXCR to reprocess the multiplex PCR reads, holding one entry per CDR3 protein. The data hold about 400,000 distinct CDR3 sequences, with 15% observed a single time. This clonotype has ten or more counts. V was trimmed by 0 bases and J by 4 bases, leaving 13 bases between them. The CDR3 is made up of 16 amino acids. Germline V gene lookup returns CDR1 LGHDT and CDR2 YNNKEL (reference sequence). Patients counted as stable if ophthalmopathy did not develop within 18 months.

The chain joins TRBV3-1 to TRBJ2-1; D unresolved. The sequencing sample was made of blood. The sequence was collected from a woman aged 25 to 39 with Graves' hyperthyroidism. The CDR3 protein is CASSQDLGLAYNEQFF. In DNA, the CDR3 is TGTGCCAGCAGCCAAGATTTAGGGCTGGCTTACAATGAGCAGTTCTTC.